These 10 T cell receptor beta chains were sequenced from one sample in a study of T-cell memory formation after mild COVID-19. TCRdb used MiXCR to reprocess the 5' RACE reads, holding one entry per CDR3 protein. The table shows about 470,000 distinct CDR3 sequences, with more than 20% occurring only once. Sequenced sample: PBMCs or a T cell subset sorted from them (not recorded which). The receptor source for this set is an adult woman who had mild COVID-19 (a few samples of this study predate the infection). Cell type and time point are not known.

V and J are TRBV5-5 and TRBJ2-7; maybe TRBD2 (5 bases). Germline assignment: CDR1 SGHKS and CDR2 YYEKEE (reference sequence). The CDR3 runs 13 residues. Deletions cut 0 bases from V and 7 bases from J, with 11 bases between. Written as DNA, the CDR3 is TGTGCCAGCAGCTTGGTTTTCGAGGGTGAGCAGTACTTC. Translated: CASSLVFEGEQYF. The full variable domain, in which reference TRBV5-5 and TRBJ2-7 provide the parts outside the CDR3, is DAGVTQSPTHLIKTRGQQVTLRCSPISGHKSVSWYQQVLGQGPQFIFQYYEKEERGRGNFPDRFSARQFPNYSSELNVNALLLGDSALYLCASSLVFEGEQYFGPGTRLTVT.

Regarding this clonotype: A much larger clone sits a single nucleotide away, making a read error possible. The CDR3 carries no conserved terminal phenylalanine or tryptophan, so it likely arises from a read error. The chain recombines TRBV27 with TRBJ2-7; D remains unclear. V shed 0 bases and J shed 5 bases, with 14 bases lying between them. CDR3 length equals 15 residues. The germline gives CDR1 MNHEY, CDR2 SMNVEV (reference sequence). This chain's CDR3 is CASSLSASWVHEQYS. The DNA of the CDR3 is TGTGCCAGCAGTTTATCAGCTAGTTGGGTCCACGAGCAGTACTCC.

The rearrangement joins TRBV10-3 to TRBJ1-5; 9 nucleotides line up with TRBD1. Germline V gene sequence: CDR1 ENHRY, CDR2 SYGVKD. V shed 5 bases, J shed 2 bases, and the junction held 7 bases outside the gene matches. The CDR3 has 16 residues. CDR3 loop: CAISRGQGVGNQPQHF. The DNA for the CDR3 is TGTGCCATCAGTAGGGGACAGGGTGTGGGCAATCAGCCCCAGCATTTT.

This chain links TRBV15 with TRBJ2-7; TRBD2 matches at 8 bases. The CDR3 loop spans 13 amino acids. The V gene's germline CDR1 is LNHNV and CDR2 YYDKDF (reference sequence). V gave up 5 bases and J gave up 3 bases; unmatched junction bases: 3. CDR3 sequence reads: CATSAGGGYEQYF. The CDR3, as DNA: TGTGCCACCAGCGCCGGGGGGGGCTACGAGCAGTACTTC.

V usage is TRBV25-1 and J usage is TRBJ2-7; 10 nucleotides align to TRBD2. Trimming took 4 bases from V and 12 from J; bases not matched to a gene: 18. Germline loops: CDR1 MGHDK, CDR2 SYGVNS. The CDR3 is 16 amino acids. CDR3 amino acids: CASSAPGLAPAQRLYF. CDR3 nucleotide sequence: TGTGCCAGCAGTGCCCCGGGACTAGCGCCAGCCCAGAGGCTGTACTTC.

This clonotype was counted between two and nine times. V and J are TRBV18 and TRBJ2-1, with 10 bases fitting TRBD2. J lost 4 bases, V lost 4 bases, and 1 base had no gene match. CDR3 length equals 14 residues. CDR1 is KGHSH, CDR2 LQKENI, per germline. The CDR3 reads CASSQAGGYNEQFF. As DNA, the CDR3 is TGTGCCAGCTCACAAGCGGGAGGGTACAATGAGCAGTTCTTC.

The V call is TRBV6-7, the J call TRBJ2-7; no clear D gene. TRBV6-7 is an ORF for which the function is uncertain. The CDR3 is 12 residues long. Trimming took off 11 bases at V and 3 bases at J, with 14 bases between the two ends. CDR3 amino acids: CAERTVNYEQYF. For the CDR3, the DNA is TGTGCCGAACGGACGGTGAACTACGAGCAGTACTTC.

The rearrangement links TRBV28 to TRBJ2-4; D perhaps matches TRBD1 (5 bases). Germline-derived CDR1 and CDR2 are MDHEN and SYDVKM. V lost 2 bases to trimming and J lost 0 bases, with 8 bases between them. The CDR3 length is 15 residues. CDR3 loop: CASSLQGKAKNIQYF. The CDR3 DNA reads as TGTGCCAGCAGTTTACAGGGAAAAGCCAAAAACATTCAGTACTTC.

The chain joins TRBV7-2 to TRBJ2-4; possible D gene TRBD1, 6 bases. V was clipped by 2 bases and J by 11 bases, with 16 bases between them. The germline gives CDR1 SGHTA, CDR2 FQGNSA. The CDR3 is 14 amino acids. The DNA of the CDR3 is TGTGCCAGCAGCTTAAATACAGGGCCTCAAGTTCAGTACTTC. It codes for CASSLNTGPQVQYF.

The CDR3 spells CASSLGGPEFF. In DNA form, the CDR3 reads TGTGCCAGCAGCTTAGGGGGACCCGAGTTCTTC. This chain uses TRBV7-2 with TRBJ2-1; tentatively, D is TRBD1 or TRBD2 (5 bases each). Trimming took 1 base from V and 14 from J, leaving 9 bases between them. The CDR3 sequence is 11 residues long. In germline, CDR1 is SGHTA, CDR2 FQGNSA.